This T cell receptor beta chain derives from a study of regulatory T cells in long-lasting Graves disease. The authors built TCR beta libraries using iRepertoire HTBI primers and Arm-PCR of CDR3 regions. TCRdb itself ran the multiplex PCR reads through MiXCR, one entry per CDR3 protein. Of roughly 320,000 distinct CDR3 sequences in the sample, over 15% were seen once. CDR3 length: 18 amino acids. Germline values: CDR1 MNHNS, CDR2 SASEGT. V dropped 6 bases and J dropped 5 bases, with 23 bases sitting between them. With respect to this clonotype: The antigen is undetermined.

Time point noted: newly diagnosed GD, antithyroid drugs for less than 3 months. The TCR library was prepared using RNA isolated from PBMCs. Findings of the study overall: Lower TCR diversity was seen in persistent Graves' patients than in newly diagnosed ones.

These records were also assigned to another study, of T cells in Graves' hyperthyroidism and ophthalmopathy. That report notes: Reasons for excluding patients were uncontrolled infection, other autoimmune disease, pregnancy or lactation.

The gene calls are TRBV6-1 and TRBJ1-6; tentatively, D is TRBD1 (6 bases). Source: peripheral blood mononuclear cells (PBMCs), taken at new diagnosis, from a patient treated with antithyroid drugs. This TCR derives from a man in his forties with Graves disease. Here the CDR3 reads CASRNGRDTDYNNSPLHF. In DNA, the CDR3 is TGTGCCAGCAGGAACGGGCGGGACACCGACTACAATAATTCACCCCTCCACTTT.